The 14 T cell receptor beta chains below were found in one sample sequenced in a study of response to subunit inactivated influenza vaccine. Via MiXCR, TCRdb re-called the RT-PCR reads, giving one row per CDR3 protein. Among 860,000 or so distinct CDR3 sequences listed, 21% were seen once. The sequencing used PBMCs from blood, collected 4 to 6 days after vaccination. Receptor source: a man aged 50 to 59 who received an inactivated influenza vaccine.

The rearrangement uses TRBV20-1 and TRBJ2-7, with D perhaps TRBD1 (6 bases). V lost 5 bases and J lost 1, with 12 bases in between. This CDR3 has 13 residues. CDR1 DFQATT and CDR2 SNEGSKA come from the germline V gene (reference sequence). The CDR3 bases are TGCAGTGCTGCTGGGACAAATTCCTACGAGCAGTACTTC. Its translation is CSAAGTNSYEQYF.

V and J are TRBV20-1 and TRBJ2-5; TRBD2 matches at 9 bases. This CDR3 has 14 residues. V was clipped by 6 bases and J by 1 base; unmatched bases: 6. From germline, CDR1 is DFQATT and CDR2 SNEGSKA (reference sequence). The CDR3 sequence: CSAQTSGIQETQYF. Here the CDR3 DNA reads TGCAGTGCCCAGACTAGCGGTATCCAAGAGACCCAGTACTTC.

The chain employs TRBV5-1 and TRBJ2-7; 8 nucleotides align to TRBD1. The CDR3 has 16 residues. From germline, CDR1 is SGHRS and CDR2 YFSETQ. J was trimmed by 4 bases and V by 0 bases; bases with no gene match: 9. The CDR3, as DNA: TGCGCCAGCAGCTTGGACCGGGACAGGAGACAATACGAGCAGTACTTC. As protein: CASSLDRDRRQYEQYF.

The CDR3 loop reads CASSPYLAYNSPLHF. The CDR3 DNA sequence: TGTGCCAGCAGCCCCTACCTAGCCTATAATTCACCCCTCCACTTT. The chain carries TRBV7-9 and TRBJ1-6; no clear D gene. Trimming removed 5 bases at V and 2 bases at J, with 10 bases between. The CDR3 consists of 15 residues. CDR1 and CDR2 from the germline V gene are SEHNR and FQNEAQ (reference sequence).

This clonotype was found a few times. The rearrangement joins TRBV29-1 to TRBJ1-4, with D perhaps matching TRBD1 (6 bases). Trimming stripped 6 bases from V and 7 bases from J, with 12 bases between. CDR3 length: 12 amino acids. CDR1 SQVTM and CDR2 ANQGSEA come from the germline V gene. The CDR3 DNA reads as TGCAGCGTAGGACAGACCGTTGAAAAACTGTTTTTT. Amino acids: CSVGQTVEKLFF.

This clonotype was observed many times. The chain recombines TRBV7-9 with TRBJ2-1; D not resolved. The CDR3 has 13 amino acids. Germline CDR1 SEHNR, CDR2 FQNEAQ (reference sequence). V was trimmed by 5 bases and J by 5 bases, leaving 10 bases between them. The CDR3 nucleotides are TGTGCCAGCAGCATCGACTTAAACAATGAGCAGTTCTTC. Protein product: CASSIDLNNEQFF. Full variable domain (remainder filled in from reference TRBV7-9 and TRBJ2-1): DTGVSQNPRHKITKRGQNVTFRCDPISEHNRLYWYRQTLGQGPEFLTYFQNEAQLEKSRLLSDRFSAERPKGSFSTLEIQRTEQGDSAMYLCASSIDLNNEQFFGPGTRLTVL.

This clonotype was seen repeatedly, ten times or more. This chain connects TRBV5-1 to TRBJ2-1; 14 nucleotides align to TRBD2. Germline V gene data show CDR1 as SGHRS and CDR2 as YFSETQ. With V trimmed by 4 bases and J by 6 bases, 15 bases remained unmatched. The CDR3 length is 19 residues. This CDR3 reads CASSPIYSGTSGSGNEQFF. The CDR3 DNA is TGCGCCAGCAGCCCGATATACTCAGGGACTAGCGGGAGTGGCAATGAGCAGTTCTTC. Variable domain in full (rest from reference TRBV5-1 and TRBJ2-1): KAGVTQTPRYLIKTRGQQVTLSCSPISGHRSVSWYQQTPGQGLQFLFEYFSETQRNKGNFPGRFSGRQFSNSRSEMNVSTLELGDSALYLCASSPIYSGTSGSGNEQFFGPGTRLTVL.

This clonotype has ten or more counts. The chain joins TRBV12-3 or TRBV12-4 to TRBJ1-2; D is possibly TRBD1 (5 bases). Trimming took 8 bases from V and 2 from J, leaving 9 bases between them. The CDR3 extends over 12 amino acids. The CDR3 DNA reads TGTGCCAGCCAGGGATCCAACTATGGCTACACCTTC. Its translation is CASQGSNYGYTF.

The rearrangement uses TRBV20-1 and TRBJ2-3; 8 positions agree with TRBD1. CDR3 length: 14 residues. The germline V gene has CDR1 DFQATT and CDR2 SNEGSKA (reference sequence). J was trimmed by 4 bases and V by 6 bases; bases with no gene match: 9. The CDR3 loop reads CSASDRGSADTQYF. The CDR3 nucleotides are TGCAGTGCCTCCGACAGGGGATCCGCAGATACGCAGTATTTT.

The chain has TRBV27 and TRBJ2-7; TRBD2 might be the D (5 bases). This CDR3 is 14 amino acids long. Germline V gene data show CDR1 as MNHEY and CDR2 as SMNVEV (reference sequence). V was trimmed by 2 bases and J by 3 bases, leaving 11 bases between them. The CDR3 spells CASSLRLSSYEQYF. In DNA, the CDR3 is TGTGCCAGCAGTTTAAGACTATCAAGCTACGAGCAGTACTTC.

The chain employs TRBV4-2 and TRBJ2-1; 8 bases align to TRBD2. Germline CDR1 and CDR2: LGHNA and YNFKEQ. This CDR3 has 15 residues. V shed 6 bases, J shed 12 bases, and the junction held 16 bases outside the gene matches. The DNA for the CDR3 is TGTGCCAGCAGTAGCGGACTAGCCGGGGATCGCGGGCAGTTCTTC. As protein: CASSSGLAGDRGQFF.

The chain carries TRBV6-2 or TRBV6-3 and TRBJ1-6, with unresolved D. This CDR3 region has 15 residues. Trimming left V 0 bases short and J 8 bases short, with 11 bases between. Germline loops: CDR1 MNHEY, CDR2 SVGEGT. CDR3 coding DNA: TGTGCCAGCAGTTACTCGCAATGGGGTTATTCACCCCTCCACTTT. Amino acids: CASSYSQWGYSPLHF.

The CDR3 loop is CSVVLLADTYRSNQPQHF. The CDR3 DNA is TGCAGCGTTGTTCTACTGGCGGACACCTACAGGAGCAATCAGCCCCAGCATTTT. The genes are TRBV29-1 and TRBJ1-5; D might be TRBD1 (5 bases). This CDR3 comprises 18 residues. In germline, CDR1 is SQVTM, CDR2 ANQGSEA. The V and J ends lost 4 bases and 1 base respectively, with 23 bases between them.

This clonotype was observed a handful of times. The rearrangement links TRBV16 to TRBJ2-5; D gene uncertain. The length of the CDR3 is 12 residues. Germline V gene data show CDR1 as KGHSY and CDR2 as FQNENV. V gave up 0 bases and J gave up 5 bases, with 4 bases separating them. The CDR3 loop is CASSQSVETQYF. The CDR3 DNA reads as TGTGCCAGCAGCCAATCGGTGGAGACCCAGTACTTC.